The clone carrying this TCR beta chain was recorded once. Its specificity is not known. The data derive from a study of vaccination and CD4 T cells after COVID-19. Background on the study: Overlapping spike peptides served as the stimulus for the cells. These peptides came from SARS-CoV-2 and from the common cold coronaviruses HCoV-NL63, HCoV-OC43 and HCoV-229E.

Sequenced with the Oncomine TCR Beta short-read assay was DNA taken from cultured CD4+ T cells. Via MiXCR, TCRdb re-called the PCR reads, giving one row per CDR3 protein. The sample records under 15,000 distinct CDR3 sequences, 40% to 65% being singletons. The sample's treatment: roughly 10-day PBMC culture with coronavirus spike peptide pools or control peptides (ViraFEST assay). T cells were expanded with peptide pools, and expanded clonotypes were identified by TCR sequencing. Culture of 1.5 million to 2 million PBMCs per well took place with around 10 IU/ml IL-2 and 8.5 to 10 ug/ml peptide pools. The specimen was CD4+ T cells from blood, cultured in vitro. The TCR was taken from a human donor who had recovered from COVID-19.

The CDR3 region is CASSKTQDRGCGRAKNIQYF. The CDR3, as DNA: TGTGCCAGCAGCAAAACGCAAGACAGGGGGTGCGGCCGAGCCAAAAACATTCAGTACTTC. The V call is TRBV21-1, the J call TRBJ2-4; the table's TRBD1 call for D was not verified on the DNA. TRBV21-1 is a documented pseudogene. CDR3 length equals 20 residues.